This T cell receptor beta chain was recorded in a study of T cells after somatic rescue of genetic block (TCRdb year 2020). Notes on the research overall: The study assessed how robust, over the long term, a T-cell system was when the system had developed through somatic rescue of a genetic block in T-cell development.

The CDR3 spans 16 residues, from the cysteine through the phenylalanine. The entry retains the CDR3 DNA only, 48 bases that are in frame from base 1. Reading the germline V gene gives CDR1 SGHTA and CDR2 FQGNSA. V is trimmed back by 4 bases and J by 3 bases, and the junction contains 7 bases that no gene match accounts for. Concerning this clone itself: No antigen is known for it. Per-nucleotide qualities are absent, and no much larger clonotype sits a single base away.

Library method: the immunoSEQ multiplex PCR assay. TCRdb mirrors the immuneACCESS table, restricted to in-frame sequences. Some clones are absent from its copies; in checked studies, under half trace to an unresolved V gene, and the reason for the others is unknown. This sample holds tens of thousands of clones; under 95% were observed only once. Together, the top ten hold less than 3.5% of the sample. The sequencing input was peripheral blood mononuclear cells (PBMCs). This TCR was sampled from a man aged 25-40 years. Here the chain combines TRBV7-2 and TRBJ1-5, and 9 junction bases match TRBD1. The DNA is TGTGCCAGCAGCTCACAGGGGGCGCTTTTCAATCAGCCCCAGCATTTT. This encodes CASSSQGALFNQPQHF.